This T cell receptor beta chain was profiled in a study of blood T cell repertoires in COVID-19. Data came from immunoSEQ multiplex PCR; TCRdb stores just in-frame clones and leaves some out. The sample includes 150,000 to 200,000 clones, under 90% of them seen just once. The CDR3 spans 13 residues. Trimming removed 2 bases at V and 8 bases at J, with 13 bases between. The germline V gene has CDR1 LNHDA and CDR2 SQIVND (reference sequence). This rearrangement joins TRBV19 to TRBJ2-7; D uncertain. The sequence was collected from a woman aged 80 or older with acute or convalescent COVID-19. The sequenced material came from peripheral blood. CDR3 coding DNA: TGTGCCAGTAGTATAATGGGTGCAGGTCAGCAGTACTTC. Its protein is CASSIMGAGQQYF.